This T cell receptor beta chain was found in a study of blood T cells in healthy people across ages. A second PCR, run for about 6 to 11 cycles, used a sample-barcoded 5' primer plus a J-beta primer mix. Via MiXCR, TCRdb re-called the 5' RACE reads, giving one row per CDR3 protein. This table has hundreds of thousands of distinct CDR3 sequences, approximately 31% appearing once. V lost 5 bases and J lost 2; bases outside the gene matches: 7. The CDR3 is 15 amino acids. The germline gives CDR1 DFQATT, CDR2 SNEGSKA (reference sequence). This clonotype was detected once. Collection of roughly 9.6 milliliters of peripheral blood was performed for each donor.

What was sequenced was blood. The receptor comes from a woman of 80 years or more in good health. This chain uses TRBV20-1 with TRBJ2-2; 8 bases are a match to TRBD2. DNA of the CDR3: TGCAGTGCTCCTTCCGGGACTAGAAACACCGGGGAGCTGTTTTTT. The encoded protein is CSAPSGTRNTGELFF.